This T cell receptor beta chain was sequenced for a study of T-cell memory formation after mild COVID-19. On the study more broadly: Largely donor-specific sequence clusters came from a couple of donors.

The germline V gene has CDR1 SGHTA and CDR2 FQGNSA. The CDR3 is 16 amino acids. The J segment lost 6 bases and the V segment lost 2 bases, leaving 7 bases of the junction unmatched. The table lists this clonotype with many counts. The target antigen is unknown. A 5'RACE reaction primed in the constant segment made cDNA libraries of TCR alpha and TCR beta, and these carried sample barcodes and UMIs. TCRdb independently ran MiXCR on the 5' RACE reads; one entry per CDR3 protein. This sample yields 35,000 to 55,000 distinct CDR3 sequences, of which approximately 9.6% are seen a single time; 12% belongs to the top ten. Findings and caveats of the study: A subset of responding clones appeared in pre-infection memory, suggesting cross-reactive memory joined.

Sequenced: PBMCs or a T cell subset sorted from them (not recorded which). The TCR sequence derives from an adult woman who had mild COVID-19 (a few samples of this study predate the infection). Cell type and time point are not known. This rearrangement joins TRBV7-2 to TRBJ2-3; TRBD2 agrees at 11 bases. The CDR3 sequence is CASSLTSGSGGDTQYF. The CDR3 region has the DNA TGTGCCAGCAGCTTAACTAGCGGGAGTGGTGGGGATACGCAGTATTTT.